These 18 T cell receptor beta chains were sequenced from one sample in a study of OX40 agonist ivuxolimab in advanced cancers. Produced via immunoSEQ multiplex PCR; TCRdb's table is partial and in-frame only. The data hold 55,000 to 85,000 clones, with roughly 84% observed a single time. Source: CD4+ or CD8+ T cells sorted from blood, taken in a trial of the OX40 agonist ivuxolimab. These TCRs come from an adult with an advanced solid tumor such as melanoma, head and neck, liver or kidney cancer.

V usage is TRBV11-2 and J usage is TRBJ2-7, with D unclear. Trimming stripped 1 base from V and 1 base from J, with 11 bases between. Germline CDR1 SGHAT, CDR2 FQNNGV. This CDR3 is built from 15 residues. In DNA, the CDR3 is TGTGCCAGCAGCTTAGTATTCTCTATGTCCTACGAGCAGTACTTC. Protein product: CASSLVFSMSYEQYF.

In this sample, this clone turned up once. This rearrangement joins TRBV11-2 to TRBJ1-2; the D gene is possibly TRBD1 (6 bases). The length of the CDR3 is 12 residues. Trimming stripped 5 bases from V and 5 bases from J, with 9 bases between. The V gene's germline CDR1 is SGHAT and CDR2 FQNNGV. CDR3 sequence reads: CASSPQGYGYTF. The CDR3 DNA reads as TGTGCCAGCAGCCCACAGGGATATGGCTACACCTTC.

The V and J genes are TRBV7-3 and TRBJ2-3; possible D gene TRBD1, 5 bases. In germline, CDR1 is SGHTA, CDR2 FQGTGA. This CDR3 is built from 17 residues. The V end was cut by 6 bases, the J end by 0 bases, with 19 bases between. The CDR3 region is CASSLLGHSLSTDTQYF. The CDR3, as DNA: TGTGCCAGCAGTCTTTTGGGGCATTCCCTTAGCACAGATACGCAGTATTTT.

The chain links TRBV2 to TRBJ1-3; D is undetermined. Germline assignment: CDR1 SNHLY and CDR2 FYNNEI. The V end was cut by 2 bases, the J end by 2 bases, with 10 bases between. This CDR3 region has 15 residues. CDR3 bases: TGTGCCAGCAGTGAAATGCCAGTTCCTGGAAACACCATATATTTT. Protein: CASSEMPVPGNTIYF.

The chain joins TRBV28 to TRBJ1-2; the D gene is possibly TRBD1 (6 bases). Germline lookup yields CDR1 MDHEN and CDR2 SYDVKM. CDR3 length equals 15 residues. The V and J ends lost 1 base and 4 bases respectively, with 13 bases between them. This chain's CDR3 is CASSLLTGGFYGYTF. In DNA, the CDR3 is TGTGCCAGCAGTTTATTGACAGGAGGATTCTATGGCTACACCTTC.

The V call is TRBV29-1, the J call TRBJ2-3; 8 nucleotides agree with TRBD1. The germline V gene has CDR1 SQVTM and CDR2 ANQGSEA. V was clipped by 3 bases and J by 0 bases; unmatched bases: 14. The CDR3 loop spans 18 amino acids. In DNA, the CDR3 is TGCAGCGTTGACCCCTCTGACAGGGGTATTATTAGCACAGATACGCAGTATTTT. This translates into CSVDPSDRGIISTDTQYF.

V usage is TRBV6-5 and J usage is TRBJ2-1; maybe TRBD2 (5 bases). Germline assignment: CDR1 MNHEY and CDR2 SVGAGI. The CDR3 is 12 amino acids. Between the trimmed V and J ends, which lost 6 bases and 5 bases, there was a span of 8 bases. CDR3 in amino acids: CASRDSHNEQFF. For the CDR3, the DNA is TGTGCCAGCAGGGACTCACACAATGAGCAGTTCTTC.

The chain employs TRBV29-1 and TRBJ1-1; tentatively, D is TRBD1 (6 bases). There are 13 residues in the CDR3. Germline assignment: CDR1 SQVTM and CDR2 ANQGSEA. Trimming shortened V by 4 bases and J by 1 base, and 10 bases separated the two germline ends. The CDR3 DNA sequence: TGCAGCGTTGTGGACAGCGAGAACACTGAAGCTTTCTTT. Its protein product is CSVVDSENTEAFF. Based on the CDR3 plus reference TRBV29-1 and TRBJ1-1, the full variable domain is SAVISQKPSRDICQRGTSLTIQCQVDSQVTMMFWYRQQPGQSLTLIATANQGSEATYESGFVIDKFPISRPNLTFSTLTVSNMSPEDSSIYLCSVVDSENTEAFFGQGTRLTVV.

This clone has a handful of counts. The chain links TRBV2 to TRBJ2-7; TRBD2 might be the D (6 bases). Looked up from germline, CDR1 is SNHLY and CDR2 is FYNNEI. CDR3 length: 15 amino acids. Deletions cut 5 bases from V and 2 bases from J, with 16 bases between. The CDR3 region is CASSFLGLRTYEQYF. In DNA, the CDR3 is TGTGCCAGCAGTTTCCTCGGACTACGAACCTACGAGCAGTACTTC.

J is TRBJ2-7 and V is TRBV7-2; TRBD2 matches 7 bases. Germline V gene lookup returns CDR1 SGHTA and CDR2 FQGNSA. The CDR3 loop spans 13 amino acids. V shed 2 bases and J 9 bases; nucleotides not matched to a gene: 7. The CDR3: CASSLLWGEGQYF. The CDR3 DNA is TGTGCCAGCAGCTTACTGTGGGGGGAGGGGCAGTACTTC.

This chain connects TRBV5-4 to TRBJ1-2, with 10 bases fitting TRBD1. V was pared by 0 bases and J by 3 bases, with 5 bases of the junction left unmatched. The CDR3 has 16 residues. The V gene's germline CDR1 is SGHNT and CDR2 YYREEE (reference sequence). Here the CDR3 reads CASSLGGTGDDYGYTF. The DNA of the CDR3 is TGTGCCAGCAGCTTGGGGGGGACAGGGGACGACTATGGCTACACCTTC.

The chain recombines TRBV9 with TRBJ2-2; no firm D call. Germline-derived CDR1 and CDR2 are SGDLS and YYNGEE. Trimming shortened V by 3 bases and J by 7 bases, and 16 bases separated the two germline ends. The CDR3 has 15 amino acids. The CDR3 spells CASSEYPIRNGELFF. The CDR3 DNA reads TGTGCCAGCAGCGAGTACCCCATCAGAAACGGGGAGCTGTTTTTT.

The chain links TRBV6-5 to TRBJ1-5; the D gene is possibly TRBD1 (5 bases). The CDR3 spans 15 residues. The germline V gene has CDR1 MNHEY and CDR2 SVGAGI. Deletions cut 2 bases from V and 1 base from J, with 9 bases between. This chain's CDR3 is CASSYGWGSNQPQHF. CDR3 nucleotides: TGTGCCAGCAGTTACGGTTGGGGGAGCAATCAGCCCCAGCATTTT.

The chain uses TRBV18 and TRBJ1-1; D gene ambiguous. The CDR3 length is 16 residues. V shed 2 bases and J shed 3 bases, with 16 bases lying between them. Germline V gives CDR1 KGHSH, CDR2 LQKENI. CDR3 bases: TGTGCCAGCTCACCAAACTACCAGGTGCCCGACACTGAAGCTTTCTTT. Translating gives CASSPNYQVPDTEAFF. Full variable domain (rest looked up from reference TRBV18 and TRBJ1-1): NAGVMQNPRHLVRRRGQEARLRCSPMKGHSHVYWYRQLPEEGLKFMVYLQKENIIDESGMPKERFSAEFPKEGPSILRIQQVVRGDSAAYFCASSPNYQVPDTEAFFGQGTRLTVV.

The V and J genes are TRBV4-2 and TRBJ2-5; possibly TRBD1 for D (6 bases). V was trimmed by 2 bases and J by 5 bases, leaving 6 bases between them. The CDR3 is made up of 12 amino acids. Germline CDR1 LGHNA, CDR2 YNFKEQ. The CDR3 reads CASSQRGETQYF. The CDR3 nucleotides read TGTGCCAGCAGCCAAAGGGGGGAGACCCAGTACTTC.

This chain links TRBV7-6 with TRBJ2-2, with D perhaps matching TRBD1 (5 bases). V was cut by 2 bases and J by 2 bases, with 9 bases left in between. This CDR3 has 15 amino acids. From germline, CDR1 is SGHVS and CDR2 FNYEAQ. CDR3 nucleotides: TGTGCCAGCAGCTTAATTGACAGTAACACCGGGGAGCTGTTTTTT. This translates into CASSLIDSNTGELFF.

This clone was observed a handful of times. J is TRBJ1-6 and V is TRBV6-5; a possible D gene is TRBD1 (5 bases). The V gene's germline CDR1 is MNHEY and CDR2 SVGAGI. Trimming cost V 2 bases and J 7 bases, with 9 bases left between them. The CDR3 covers 14 residues. In nucleotides, the CDR3 is TGTGCCAGCAGTTACAGGGGAGGCAATTCACCCCTCCACTTT. Translated, it gives CASSYRGGNSPLHF.

Turning to this clone: The same CDR3 arises from other DNA sequences in this sample as well. The chain joins TRBV18 to TRBJ2-7; the D gene is possibly TRBD1 (5 bases). CDR3 length: 13 residues. Germline-derived CDR1 and CDR2 are KGHSH and LQKENI. V lost 3 bases and J lost 5, with 11 bases in between. The CDR3 DNA follows: TGTGCCAGCTCACCGCCAGGGTCCGACGAGCAGTACTTC. Its protein product is CASSPPGSDEQYF.